The 7 T cell receptor beta chains in this list originate from one sample, sequenced in a study of blood T cell repertoires in COVID-19. Method: immunoSEQ multiplex PCR; TCRdb's copy keeps in-frame clones and lacks some. The table has about 220,000 clones, about 85% seen once. Sequences were obtained from PBMCs or T cells enriched from blood (not recorded which). Source of these receptors: a woman aged 30 to 39 who had recovered from COVID-19.

The rearrangement uses TRBV4-3 and TRBJ2-6; D is unresolved. The CDR3 is 16 residues long. Germline values: CDR1 LGHNA, CDR2 YSLEER. The V gene lost 1 base and the J gene lost 2 bases, with 9 bases spanning the gap. CDR3 sequence: CASSQGLGPGANVLTF. CDR3 DNA sequence: TGCGCCAGCAGCCAAGGGCTGGGCCCTGGGGCCAACGTCCTGACTTTC.

CDR3 coding DNA: TGCGCCAGCAGCCAAGAGGGAACTTTTGGGAGTGGGGTACGAGCAGATACGCAGTATTTT. Its translation is CASSQEGTFGSGVRADTQYF. This sequence joins TRBV4-3 and TRBJ2-3; possible D gene TRBD2, 5 bases. CDR1 and CDR2 from the germline V gene are LGHNA and YSLEER. The CDR3 is 20 amino acids. V was pared by 0 bases and J by 4 bases, with 26 bases between.

The chain carries TRBV6-5 and TRBJ1-4; 10 bases line up with TRBD1. This CDR3 region has 14 residues. V lost 5 bases, J lost 7 bases, and 4 bases stayed unmatched. The germline V gene has CDR1 MNHEY and CDR2 SVGAGI. CDR3 region: CASSRDRGIEKLFF. The CDR3 nucleotides are TGTGCCAGCAGTCGGGACAGGGGCATTGAAAAACTGTTTTTT.

V is TRBV7-2 and J is TRBJ2-6; the D gene is possibly TRBD1 (5 bases). CDR3 length equals 16 residues. Germline CDR1 is SGHTA and CDR2 is FQGNSA. Trimming took off 0 bases at V and 3 bases at J, with 9 bases between the two ends. The CDR3 here is CASSLATDYGANVLTF. CDR3 sequence (DNA): TGTGCCAGCAGCTTAGCGACAGATTATGGGGCCAACGTCCTGACTTTC. Looking up the rest from reference TRBV7-2 and TRBJ2-6 gives the full variable domain: GAGVSQSPSNKVTEKGKDVELRCDPISGHTALYWYRQSLGQGLEFLIYFQGNSAPDKSGLPSDRFSAERTGGSVSTLTIQRTQQEDSAVYLCASSLATDYGANVLTFGAGSRLTVL.

The chain joins TRBV5-1 to TRBJ2-3, with D possibly TRBD1 on 6 matching bases. Germline V lookup: CDR1 SGHRS, CDR2 YFSETQ. This CDR3 is 15 amino acids long. Trimming took 2 bases from V and 0 from J, leaving 10 bases between them. CDR3 nucleotides: TGCGCCAGCAGCTTACAGGGCATTAGCACAGATACGCAGTATTTT. Translated: CASSLQGISTDTQYF.

The rearrangement joins TRBV10-3 to TRBJ2-1; 7 nucleotides agree with TRBD1. This CDR3 spans 13 amino acids. The V gene end was trimmed by 3 bases and the J gene end by 9 bases; junction bases not matched to a gene: 5. The germline gives CDR1 ENHRY, CDR2 SYGVKD. Here the CDR3 reads CAISETGVGEQFF. The CDR3 coding sequence is TGTGCCATCAGTGAAACAGGGGTAGGTGAGCAGTTCTTC.

The rearrangement links TRBV18 to TRBJ1-4; TRBD1 aligns across 8 bases. The germline V gene has CDR1 KGHSH and CDR2 LQKENI. CDR3 length equals 14 residues. After removal of 5 bases from V and 1 base from J, the junction contained 0 bases not matched to a gene. The CDR3 DNA sequence: TGTGCCAGCTCAACAGGGGGAACTAATGAAAAACTGTTTTTT. Translated, it gives CASSTGGTNEKLFF.